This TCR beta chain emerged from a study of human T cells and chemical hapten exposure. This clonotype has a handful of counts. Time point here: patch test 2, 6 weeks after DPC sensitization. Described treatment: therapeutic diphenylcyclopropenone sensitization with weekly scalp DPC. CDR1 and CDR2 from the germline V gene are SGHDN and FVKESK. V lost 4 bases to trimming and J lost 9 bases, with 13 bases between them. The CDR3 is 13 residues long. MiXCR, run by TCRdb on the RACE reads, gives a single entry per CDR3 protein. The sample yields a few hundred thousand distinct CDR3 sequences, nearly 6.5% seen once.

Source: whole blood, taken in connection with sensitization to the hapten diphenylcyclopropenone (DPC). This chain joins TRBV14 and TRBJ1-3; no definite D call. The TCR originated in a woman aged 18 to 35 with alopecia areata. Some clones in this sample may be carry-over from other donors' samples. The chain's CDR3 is CASSPPTSSTIYF. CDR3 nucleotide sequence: TGTGCCAGCAGCCCGCCGACGAGCTCCACCATATATTTT.